The 26 T cell receptor beta chains below were found in one sample sequenced in a study of shared clonotypes between healthy human individuals (dated by TCRdb to about 2020). Library creation used the immunoSEQ multiplex PCR assay. Entries here come from immuneACCESS through TCRdb and include only in-frame sequences with V and J called. Some clones fail to appear in such tables; in the studies checked, an unresolved V gene covers under half of the shortfall, and the cause of the remainder is unknown. The sample table contains about 2.4 million clones; only one count was recorded for more than 85% of them. The ten largest clones represent roughly 0.39% of the sample. Sequenced sample: naive CD4+ T cells from PBMCs. The label giving this sample's cell subset or site can be read as: CD45RA+ positively selected. Receptors originate from a young man in good health. Some clones in this sample may be carry-over from other donors' samples.

V and J are TRBV18 and TRBJ2-5; 7 nucleotides agree with TRBD1. The CDR3 loop spans 15 amino acids. Germline V gene lookup returns CDR1 KGHSH and CDR2 LQKENI. With V trimmed by 0 bases and J by 5 bases, 6 bases remained unmatched. This CDR3 reads CASSPPSQGVETQYF. As DNA, the CDR3 is TGTGCCAGCTCACCACCGAGCCAGGGGGTGGAGACCCAGTACTTC.

The gene calls are TRBV14 and TRBJ2-7; either TRBD1 or TRBD2 may fit D (5 bases each). Germline values: CDR1 SGHDN, CDR2 FVKESK. The CDR3 has 14 residues. Deletions cut 4 bases from V and 7 bases from J, with 17 bases between. CDR3: CASSPPGTAREQYF. Written as DNA, the CDR3 is TGTGCCAGCAGCCCACCCGGGACGGCAAGAGAGCAGTACTTC.

CDR3 nucleotide sequence: TGCGCCAGCAACCTAGCGGGAGGGCGAGGGGAGACCCAGTACTTC. Protein product: CASNLAGGRGETQYF. The chain uses TRBV5-1 and TRBJ2-5; 12 nucleotides agree with TRBD2. Germline V gene data show CDR1 as SGHRS and CDR2 as YFSETQ. This CDR3 spans 15 amino acids. The ends lost 6 bases at V and 5 bases at J; junction bases unmatched: 8.

This clone was seen only a few times. The chain employs TRBV27 and TRBJ1-5; 7 bases match TRBD1. Germline V gives CDR1 MNHEY, CDR2 SMNVEV (reference sequence). This CDR3 region has 14 residues. V lost 4 bases, J lost 1 base, and 1 base stayed unmatched. The CDR3 loop is CASSSGGSNQPQHF. As DNA, the CDR3 is TGTGCCAGCAGTTCAGGGGGGAGCAATCAGCCCCAGCATTTT.

The rearrangement joins TRBV6-5 to TRBJ1-2; D is ambiguous. V dropped 6 bases and J dropped 8 bases, with 16 bases sitting between them. This CDR3 spans 13 amino acids. Germline loops: CDR1 MNHEY, CDR2 SVGAGI. The CDR3 protein is CASSPDSPGGYTF. The CDR3 DNA reads TGTGCCAGCAGCCCTGATTCCCCAGGCGGCTACACCTTC.

The chain is built from TRBV7-7 and TRBJ1-4; D gene unclear. Germline CDR1 and CDR2: SSHAT and FNYEAQ (reference sequence). The V gene lost 5 bases and the J gene lost 3 bases, with 13 bases spanning the gap. This CDR3 region has 15 residues. CDR3 sequence (DNA): TGTGCCAGCAGCCCTACTCCGGGTCCTAATGAAAAACTGTTTTTT. Protein: CASSPTPGPNEKLFF. The full variable domain, in which reference TRBV7-7 and TRBJ1-4 provide the parts outside the CDR3, is GAGVSQSPRYKVTKRGQDVTLRCDPISSHATLYWYQQALGQGPEFLTYFNYEAQPDKSGLPSDRFSAERPEGSISTLTIQRTEQRDSAMYRCASSPTPGPNEKLFFGSGTQLSVL.

Worth noting for this clone: Other DNA sequences in the same sample also yield this CDR3. The V call is TRBV6-5, the J call TRBJ2-7, with D unclear. V was pared by 6 bases and J by 2 bases, with 11 bases between. Germline V gene sequence: CDR1 MNHEY, CDR2 SVGAGI. The CDR3 has 13 residues. The CDR3 nucleotides read TGTGCCAGCAGCCCACCCGAAGCCTACGAGCAGTACTTC. Translation: CASSPPEAYEQYF.

The V gene is TRBV7-2, the J gene TRBJ1-4; 10 positions match TRBD1. CDR3 length: 16 amino acids. CDR1 is SGHTA and CDR2 is FQGNSA in the germline V gene. The trim removed 6 bases at V and 10 bases at J, leaving 14 bases unmatched. CDR3 region: CASSYTIWTGGGKLFF. The DNA for the CDR3 is TGTGCCAGCAGTTATACCATATGGACAGGGGGGGGAAAACTGTTTTTT.

V is TRBV6-5 and J is TRBJ1-1; 10 bases match TRBD1. Trimming took 2 bases from V and 2 from J; bases not matched to a gene: 5. Germline lookup yields CDR1 MNHEY and CDR2 SVGAGI. The CDR3 is 16 residues long. This CDR3 is CASSYRGQGPNTEAFF. CDR3 sequence (DNA): TGTGCCAGCAGTTACCGGGGACAGGGGCCCAACACTGAAGCTTTCTTT.

The chain recombines TRBV4-1 with TRBJ1-4; 9 bases map to TRBD1. CDR1 and CDR2 (germline): MGHRA, YSYEKL. CDR3 size: 15 residues. Trimming took 4 bases from V and 6 from J; bases not matched to a gene: 6. For the CDR3, the DNA is TGCGCCAGCAGCCCCCCGGGACAGGGATATGAAAAACTGTTTTTT. This codes for CASSPPGQGYEKLFF.

This chain joins TRBV7-2 and TRBJ2-7, with D tentatively TRBD2 (5 bases). The CDR3 is 13 residues long. V was pared by 2 bases and J by 4 bases, with 9 bases between. The germline V gene encodes CDR1 SGHTA and CDR2 FQGNSA. The CDR3 DNA is TGTGCCAGCAGCTTACCGGGATATTACGAGCAGTACTTC. Its protein product is CASSLPGYYEQYF.

This chain uses TRBV5-4 with TRBJ2-7, with D hard to call. The CDR3 runs 16 residues. Germline CDR1 SGHNT, CDR2 YYREEE (reference sequence). Trimming left V 0 bases short and J 2 bases short, with 15 bases between. DNA for the CDR3: TGTGCCAGCAGCTTGGATCCTAACTCCATTACCTACGAGCAGTACTTC. Protein product: CASSLDPNSITYEQYF.

This sequence joins TRBV29-1 and TRBJ1-1; 9 positions agree with TRBD1. V was pared by 4 bases and J by 5 bases, with 5 bases of the junction left unmatched. The CDR3 loop spans 13 amino acids. Germline CDR1 reads SQVTM; CDR2 reads ANQGSEA. The CDR3 sequence is CSVVGTGRTEAFF. CDR3 DNA: TGCAGCGTTGTTGGGACAGGGCGGACTGAAGCTTTCTTT.

V and J are TRBV6-1 and TRBJ2-1; a possible D gene is TRBD2 (6 bases). Trimming shortened V by 10 bases and J by 4 bases, and 17 bases separated the two germline ends. From germline, CDR1 is MNHNS and CDR2 SASEGT. The length of the CDR3 is 14 residues. The CDR3 loop reads CATHPRDWYNEQFF. The DNA for the CDR3 is TGTGCCACCCACCCCCGGGACTGGTACAATGAGCAGTTCTTC.

A word on this clone: Other DNA sequences in this specimen translate into the identical CDR3. The chain has TRBV6-5 and TRBJ2-1; D possibly uses TRBD1 or TRBD2 (5 bases each). The CDR3 consists of 12 residues. Germline V gives CDR1 MNHEY, CDR2 SVGAGI. Trimming shortened V by 6 bases and J by 7 bases, and 10 bases separated the two germline ends. The CDR3 DNA sequence: TGTGCCAGCAGCCTTGGGGGAAATGAGCAGTTCTTC. Translating it yields CASSLGGNEQFF.

The rearrangement links TRBV2 to TRBJ2-7; the D is unclear. The germline V gene encodes CDR1 SNHLY and CDR2 FYNNEI. Trimming took 5 bases from V and 4 from J, leaving 12 bases between them. The CDR3 totals 13 residues. The CDR3 region is CASSNRAPYEQYF. Here the CDR3 DNA reads TGTGCCAGCAGTAACAGAGCCCCTTACGAGCAGTACTTC.

DNA for the CDR3: TGTGCCAGCGGCGACAGGGGGCTCGGTCAGCCCCAGCATTTT. It translates to CASGDRGLGQPQHF. The chain couples TRBV2 to TRBJ1-5; 10 nucleotides align to TRBD1. Germline CDR1 reads SNHLY; CDR2 reads FYNNEI. Trimming cost V 8 bases and J 6 bases; bases outside gene matches: 7. The CDR3 totals 14 residues.

This clone occurred a few times. The chain is built from TRBV2 and TRBJ2-3, with D maybe TRBD2 (5 bases). The V and J ends lost 6 bases and 2 bases respectively, with 15 bases between them. The CDR3 consists of 15 residues. The germline CDR1 and CDR2 sequences are SNHLY and FYNNEI. CDR3 sequence reads: CASRAMGVTTDTQYF. The CDR3 nucleotides are TGTGCCAGCAGAGCTATGGGAGTTACCACAGATACGCAGTATTTT.

This rearrangement joins TRBV6-5 to TRBJ1-2; a possible D gene is TRBD1 (6 bases). CDR1 MNHEY and CDR2 SVGAGI come from the germline V gene. CDR3 length: 14 residues. Trimming removed 3 bases at V and 6 bases at J, with 14 bases between. CDR3 sequence reads: CASSYGGQGHGYTF. The CDR3, as DNA: TGTGCCAGCAGTTATGGGGGGCAGGGGCATGGCTACACCTTC.

The chain recombines TRBV7-3 with TRBJ2-2, with TRBD1 identical over 8 bases. Germline V gene lookup returns CDR1 SGHTA and CDR2 FQGTGA. V gave up 6 bases and J gave up 4 bases; unmatched junction bases: 7. This CDR3 spans 15 amino acids. CDR3 sequence (DNA): TGTGCCAGCAGAGCCGGGACAGGTTTCACCGGGGAGCTGTTTTTT. Translation gives CASRAGTGFTGELFF.

The rearrangement links TRBV5-1 to TRBJ1-2; a possible D gene is TRBD1 (5 bases). The CDR3 consists of 14 residues. The V end lost 0 bases, the J end lost 6 bases, and 12 bases lay between the germline ends. CDR1 and CDR2 from the germline V gene are SGHRS and YFSETQ. The CDR3 DNA reads TGCGCCAGCAGCTTGGACGGGGGAAAGGATGGCTACACCTTC. Amino acid sequence: CASSLDGGKDGYTF.

This chain connects TRBV30 to TRBJ2-3, with D perhaps matching TRBD2 (5 bases). Germline lookup yields CDR1 GTSNPN and CDR2 SVGIG (reference sequence). The CDR3 is 15 residues long. The ends were cut back, 0 bases at V and 4 bases at J, with 14 bases in the middle. The CDR3 region has the DNA TGTGCCTGGAGTGTAACGGCCTCGCGGGCAGATACGCAGTATTTT. Its protein is CAWSVTASRADTQYF.

The chain combines TRBV10-3 with TRBJ2-1, with D perhaps matching TRBD2 (6 bases). In germline, CDR1 is ENHRY, CDR2 SYGVKD. CDR3 length: 17 residues. V was cut by 0 bases and J by 2 bases, with 14 bases left in between. The CDR3 spells CAISESETRIPYNEQFF. The CDR3 bases are TGTGCCATCAGTGAGTCGGAGACTAGGATTCCCTACAATGAGCAGTTCTTC.

This clone came up once. Different DNA sequences within this sample yield the same CDR3. The rearrangement joins TRBV5-1 to TRBJ2-3; 8 positions match TRBD2. This CDR3 is 15 amino acids long. J was trimmed by 3 bases and V by 0 bases; bases with no gene match: 3. The germline V gene has CDR1 SGHRS and CDR2 YFSETQ. The CDR3 loop is CASSLASSGTDTQYF. CDR3 bases: TGCGCCAGCAGCTTGGCGTCTAGCGGGACAGATACGCAGTATTTT. The full variable domain, with the rest looked up from reference TRBV5-1 and TRBJ2-3, is KAGVTQTPRYLIKTRGQQVTLSCSPISGHRSVSWYQQTPGQGLQFLFEYFSETQRNKGNFPGRFSGRQFSNSRSEMNVSTLELGDSALYLCASSLASSGTDTQYFGPGTRLTVL.

This clone appeared a single time. As DNA, the CDR3 is TGTGCCAGCAGCCAAGGAGGCGGCGTCAAGCAGTACTTC. Translating gives CASSQGGGVKQYF. The chain links TRBV16 to TRBJ2-7; D perhaps matches TRBD2 (5 bases). The CDR3 extends over 13 amino acids. Looked up from germline, CDR1 is KGHSY and CDR2 is FQNENV. Deletions cut 2 bases from V and 8 bases from J, with 13 bases between.

The chain employs TRBV27 and TRBJ2-1; 7 bases are shared with TRBD1. The V gene's germline CDR1 is MNHEY and CDR2 SMNVEV (reference sequence). This CDR3 has 15 residues. With V trimmed by 7 bases and J by 3 bases, 9 bases remained unmatched. The CDR3 region has the DNA TGTGCCAGCAAATGGGCTGCAGGGGGCTACAATGAGCAGTTCTTC. Residues: CASKWAAGGYNEQFF.